Each of the 9 T cell receptor beta chains below was sequenced from the same sample in a study of blood T cells in healthy people across ages. A second PCR of about 6 to 12 cycles used a sample-barcoded 5' primer and a J-beta primer mix. TCRdb re-analysed the 5' RACE reads in MiXCR, keeping a single row per CDR3 protein. Of under 2,000,000 distinct CDR3 sequences listed, around half are singletons. Sequenced: blood. Receptors were obtained from a woman in her 40s in good health.

In regard to this clonotype: One end of the junction is discordant with germline, which a read error may explain. This chain links TRBV12-3 or TRBV12-4 with TRBJ2-3, with D hard to call. CDR3 length equals 13 residues. CDR3: CASSLDSTDAQYF. The CDR3 DNA follows: TGTGCCAGCAGTTTAGACTCCACAGATGCGCAGTATTTT.

The V and J genes are TRBV3-1 and TRBJ2-5; a possible D gene is TRBD1 (5 bases). CDR1 LGHDT and CDR2 YNNKEL come from the germline V gene (reference sequence). The CDR3 consists of 16 residues. Trimming removed 0 bases from V and 11 bases from J, with 22 bases in between. The CDR3 sequence: CASSQDLREWYDEQYF. CDR3 sequence (DNA): TGTGCCAGCAGCCAAGATCTCAGGGAATGGTACGATGAGCAGTACTTC.

The chain couples TRBV15 to TRBJ2-7; tentative D call: TRBD2 (7 bases). Per the germline V gene, CDR1 is LNHNV and CDR2 is YYDKDF (reference sequence). Trimming stripped 3 bases from V and 3 bases from J, with 15 bases between. This CDR3 has 15 amino acids. The DNA of the CDR3 is TGTGCCACCAGCAGGGAGGGGGGGGAATTCTACGAGCAGTACTTC. Encoded protein: CATSREGGEFYEQYF.

This chain links TRBV7-9 with TRBJ1-1; weak D call: TRBD1 (5 bases). V lost 5 bases and J 7 bases, leaving 20 bases between the germline ends. CDR1 is SEHNR and CDR2 is FQNEAQ in the germline V gene (reference sequence). There are 15 residues in the CDR3. CDR3 in amino acids: CASSLVFKGKGEAFF. CDR3 DNA sequence: TGTGCCAGCAGCCTAGTTTTCAAGGGGAAGGGTGAAGCTTTCTTT. The whole variable domain, remainder taken from reference TRBV7-9 and TRBJ1-1, is DTGVSQNPRHKITKRGQNVTFRCDPISEHNRLYWYRQTLGQGPEFLTYFQNEAQLEKSRLLSDRFSAERPKGSFSTLEIQRTEQGDSAMYLCASSLVFKGKGEAFFGQGTRLTVV.

V gene TRBV2 combines with J gene TRBJ2-7; D may be TRBD1 (5 bases). There are 14 residues in the CDR3. The ends were cut back, 6 bases at V and 1 base at J, with 13 bases in the middle. Germline V gene sequence: CDR1 SNHLY, CDR2 FYNNEI. CDR3 sequence (DNA): TGTGCCAGCAGCGATTGGAAGGGGTCCTACGAGCAGTACTTC. Translation gives CASSDWKGSYEQYF.

The rearrangement links TRBV20-1 to TRBJ1-4; D is ambiguous. Germline V gene lookup returns CDR1 DFQATT and CDR2 SNEGSKA (reference sequence). CDR3 length: 13 residues. Trimming took off 2 bases at V and 8 bases at J, with 12 bases between the two ends. CDR3 protein: CSARSDSKEKLFF. The CDR3 DNA sequence: TGCAGTGCTAGATCGGACTCGAAAGAAAAACTGTTTTTT.

V is TRBV29-1 and J is TRBJ2-3; the D is unclear. Germline V gives CDR1 SQVTM, CDR2 ANQGSEA. This CDR3 is 12 amino acids long. The V end was cut by 7 bases, the J end by 2 bases, with 10 bases between. CDR3 in DNA: TGCAGCGCTAACACCCACACAGATACGCAGTATTTT. This codes for CSANTHTDTQYF.

The genes are TRBV12-3 or TRBV12-4 and TRBJ2-1; possibly TRBD1 for D (5 bases). V was clipped by 3 bases and J by 10 bases, with 10 bases between them. CDR3 length equals 12 residues. The CDR3 loop is CASSFRRQEQFF. CDR3 bases: TGTGCCAGCAGTTTCAGGCGACAGGAGCAGTTCTTC.

The CDR3 reads CSALPGQGFFQPQHF. CDR3 bases: TGCAGTGCTCTGCCGGGACAGGGGTTCTTTCAGCCCCAGCATTTT. The J gene is TRBJ1-5, the V gene TRBV20-1; TRBD1 matches 10 bases. V dropped 5 bases and J dropped 6; count of bases not matched to a gene: 10. The CDR3 has 15 amino acids. Germline V gene data show CDR1 as DFQATT and CDR2 as SNEGSKA (reference sequence).